This T cell receptor beta chain was recorded in a study of blood T cell repertoires in COVID-19 (TCRdb year 2020). With regard to the full study: The collaborator samples originated in the United States, Italy and Spain and spanned the acute and convalescent phases of COVID-19. The material from the prospective study consisted of cDNA or gDNA derived from T cells, B-cell-depleted T cells, or PBMCs. Subjects who had been exposed to COVID-19, were actively infected with it, or had recovered from it provided the deeply sampled blood TCRbeta repertoires that made up the dataset. The repertoires were made available in a free public database intended to serve as a resource for research on the immune response to SARS-CoV-2. The samples were drawn from the first 160 participants of the ongoing ImmuneRACE study and from over a thousand subjects provided by 6 global collaborators. A de-identified subject ID, COVID-19 status, age in years and sex were almost always included in the sample metadata. HLA class I and class II types, where available, came from metadata supplied by the sample provider rather than from assay-based typing.

Trimming costs V 5 bases and J 4 bases, and their ends lie 17 bases apart. Via the germline V gene (reference sequence), CDR1 is SSHAT and CDR2 FNYEAQ. Including cysteine and phenylalanine, the CDR3 has 15 amino acids. Just the 45-base CDR3 DNA is kept, in frame starting at base 1. This clone was picked up one time. Its antigen is not yet known. Within one base of it there is no much larger clone, and no base qualities were kept. TCRbeta CDR3 regions were amplified from genomic DNA using the immunoSEQ Assay, a bias-controlled multiplex PCR. The original pipeline was this. The number of nucleated cells in each sample was estimated from the amplification of reference gene primers within the assay. Sequence reads were collapsed and filtered to measure the absolute abundance of every unique TCRbeta CDR3 rearrangement. Productive Simpson clonality was computed per sample as the square root of Simpson's diversity index over productive rearrangements. TCRdb retrieved this table from immuneACCESS and kept in-frame rearrangements only. Not all clones are present; in checked studies, unresolved V genes account for under half, and no reason is known for the remainder. Clone size and V and J calls were adopted from that table, with D and trimming inferred from the DNA. The table for this sample lists tens of thousands of clones; 85% to 90% of them were counted only once. The top ten clones comprise about a quarter of the sample.

Results the study describes overall, beyond this receptor: How much clinical and demographic metadata was included differed by source and by participant, and the metadata was provided uncurated.

The collaborating institutions used their own protocols to collect whole blood in K2EDTA tubes. For TCRbeta analysis, collaborators shipped samples as frozen whole blood, isolated PBMCs, or DNA extracted from either of those sample types. The sequence was obtained from a human donor in a cohort sampled during active COVID-19. The V and J genes are TRBV7-7 and TRBJ2-5, and perhaps TRBD1 as D gene, on 5 matching bases. Sequencing was done on a sample of peripheral blood. The sequence in DNA is TGTGCCAGCAGCCCAAACGCAGGGAAAGGAGAGACCCAGTACTTC. It encodes CASSPNAGKGETQYF. Extended through the reference TRBV7-7 and TRBJ2-5 proteins, this CDR3 yields the full variable domain: GAGVSQSPRYKVTKRGQDVTLRCDPISSHATLYWYQQALGQGPEFLTYFNYEAQPDKSGLPSDRFSAERPEGSISTLTIQRTEQRDSAMYRCASSPNAGKGETQYFGPGTRLLVL.